The clone carrying this T cell receptor beta chain was detected only a few times. The antigen remains unidentified. This CDR3 comprises 15 residues. J gave up 4 bases and V 6 bases, and 6 bases lay outside the gene matches. The sample belongs to a study of regulatory T cells in long-lasting Graves disease. Study-level background: Duration of antithyroid drug therapy among newly diagnosed Graves' patients was under 3 months. Study results and limitations: The study found TRBV28, TRBJ1-2 and TRBJ2-5 favored in persistent disease. Analyses excluded thyroid tissue, covering peripheral blood alone. Patients whose Graves' disease persisted exhibited lower TCR diversity than those newly diagnosed.

CDR3-region Arm-PCR and iRepertoire HTBI primers produced the TCR beta libraries. TCRdb re-analysed the multiplex PCR reads in MiXCR, keeping a single row per CDR3 protein. The sample lists under 300,000 distinct CDR3 sequences, around 20% seen once, with roughly 14% in the top ten. Noted time point: newly diagnosed GD, antithyroid drugs for less than 3 months. PBMCs were the source of the RNA used for TCR sequencing. The TCR sequence derives from a female donor with Graves disease. Material: peripheral blood mononuclear cells (PBMCs), obtained at new diagnosis, from a patient treated with antithyroid drugs. V usage is TRBV12-3 or TRBV12-4 and J usage is TRBJ2-2; 9 bases fit TRBD1. CDR3: CASRNRGLSTGELFF. CDR3 sequence (DNA): TGTGCCAGCAGGAACAGGGGGCTGAGCACCGGGGAGCTGTTTTTT.